A single sample gave rise to the 19 T cell receptor beta chains below, sequenced in a study of response to subunit inactivated influenza vaccine. TCRdb used MiXCR to reprocess the RT-PCR reads, holding one entry per CDR3 protein. The data show around 580,000 distinct CDR3 sequences, with 14% seen just once and around 10% held by the top ten. Material: PBMCs from blood, obtained roughly 12 days after vaccination. These receptors were taken from a man aged 50 to 60 who received an inactivated influenza vaccine.

The sample holds a few counts of this clonotype. The J gene is TRBJ2-1, the V gene TRBV4-1, with 7 bases aligning to TRBD2. The CDR3 sequence is 17 residues long. Trimming removed 1 base from V and 7 bases from J; junction bases left unmatched: 13. From germline, CDR1 is MGHRA and CDR2 YSYEKL. In DNA, the CDR3 is TGCGCCAGCAGCCAAGTAAAGTCCTTAGCGGGTTATAATGAGCAGTTCTTC. This codes for CASSQVKSLAGYNEQFF.

At least ten counts were recorded for this clonotype. The chain carries TRBV6-5 and TRBJ2-1; 9 positions agree with TRBD1. Germline-derived CDR1 and CDR2 are MNHEY and SVGAGI. This CDR3 contains 12 residues. The trim removed 5 bases at V and 10 bases at J, leaving 3 bases unmatched. CDR3 in amino acids: CASSTGQGEQFF. The CDR3 coding sequence is TGTGCCAGCAGTACAGGACAGGGGGAGCAGTTCTTC.

This clonotype was counted only a few times. This sequence joins TRBV3-1 and TRBJ2-1; the D gene is possibly TRBD2 (6 bases). The CDR3 length is 14 residues. The V end lost 8 bases, the J end lost 5 bases, and 16 bases lay between the germline ends. Germline CDR1 LGHDT, CDR2 YNNKEL (reference sequence). CDR3 protein: CASSTGGLDNEQFF. The CDR3 bases are TGTGCCAGCTCGACCGGGGGATTGGACAATGAGCAGTTCTTC.

The rearrangement uses TRBV18 and TRBJ2-1; no firm D call. Per germline, CDR1 KGHSH and CDR2 LQKENI. The CDR3 is 14 amino acids. V dropped 1 base and J dropped 7 bases, with 11 bases sitting between them. The DNA of the CDR3 is TGTGCCAGCTCACCACAAAAGACCGGAAATGAGCAGTTCTTC. Residues: CASSPQKTGNEQFF. The full variable domain, in which reference TRBV18 and TRBJ2-1 provide the parts outside the CDR3, is NAGVMQNPRHLVRRRGQEARLRCSPMKGHSHVYWYRQLPEEGLKFMVYLQKENIIDESGMPKERFSAEFPKEGPSILRIQQVVRGDSAAYFCASSPQKTGNEQFFGPGTRLTVL.

The genes are TRBV24-1 and TRBJ2-7, with D hard to call. V was cut by 3 bases and J by 8 bases, with 19 bases left in between. The germline V gene encodes CDR1 KGHDR and CDR2 SFDVKD. CDR3 size: 15 residues. CDR3 coding DNA: TGTGCCACCAGTGATCCGAAAGGGATGTTCTTCAAGCAGTACTTC. As protein: CATSDPKGMFFKQYF.

This clonotype was recorded a few times. V is TRBV11-3 and J is TRBJ2-2; 7 bases match TRBD2. The CDR3 length is 15 residues. The V and J ends lost 5 bases and 4 bases, in that order; junction bases with no gene match: 7. Germline lookup yields CDR1 SGHNT and CDR2 YENEEA. CDR3 region: CASSPGGSSTGELFF. The CDR3 DNA is TGTGCCAGCAGCCCTGGCGGGAGTTCCACCGGGGAGCTGTTTTTT.

This clonotype was detected many times. The rearrangement links TRBV12-3 or TRBV12-4 to TRBJ2-2; D unresolved. The CDR3 spans 12 residues. Deletions cut 6 bases from V and 3 bases from J, with 5 bases between. CDR3 in DNA: TGTGCCAGCAGCCCGGACACCGGGGAGCTGTTTTTT. Protein: CASSPDTGELFF.

The CDR3 region is CASSPPGHAYEQYF. The CDR3 nucleotides are TGTGCCAGCAGCCCCCCAGGGCACGCCTACGAGCAGTACTTC. The chain has TRBV5-6 and TRBJ2-7, with a tentative D call TRBD1 (5 bases). Trimming shortened V by 4 bases and J by 2 bases, and 13 bases separated the two germline ends. The CDR3 consists of 14 residues. Germline V gene sequence: CDR1 SGHDT, CDR2 YYEEEE.

This clonotype appeared many times. V gene TRBV5-1 combines with J gene TRBJ2-1; TRBD2 matches at 9 bases. Unmatched junction bases numbered 5, after V lost 0 bases and J lost 4 bases. Germline values: CDR1 SGHRS, CDR2 YFSETQ. This CDR3 is built from 16 residues. The CDR3 here is CASSLAGTSSYNEQFF. The CDR3 DNA reads as TGCGCCAGCAGCTTGGCAGGGACTAGCAGTTACAATGAGCAGTTCTTC.

Ten or more counts support this clonotype. The CDR3 coding sequence is TGTGCCAGCAGCCGGGGTGGTGGAAACACCATATATTTT. Translated, it gives CASSRGGGNTIYF. The V gene is TRBV6-6, the J gene TRBJ1-3; no clear D. The CDR3 runs to 13 residues. V lost 6 bases and J 3 bases, leaving 9 bases between the germline ends. Germline assignment: CDR1 MNHNY and CDR2 SVGAGI (reference sequence).

This clonotype has just a few counts. The chain joins TRBV12-3 or TRBV12-4 to TRBJ1-1; the D is unclear. V was trimmed by 3 bases and J by 1 base, leaving 9 bases between them. The CDR3 extends over 14 amino acids. CDR3 sequence reads: CASSLGLENTEAFF. CDR3 nucleotides: TGTGCCAGCAGTTTGGGCCTGGAGAACACTGAAGCTTTCTTT.

The CDR3 DNA reads TGCAGTGCTAGTGGGCGCTCAGATACGCAGTATTTT. As protein: CSASGRSDTQYF. The rearrangement links TRBV20-1 to TRBJ2-3, with D unclear. Germline assignment: CDR1 DFQATT and CDR2 SNEGSKA (reference sequence). The CDR3 loop spans 12 amino acids. The V end was cut by 3 bases, the J end by 4 bases, with 8 bases between.

This chain connects TRBV7-2 to TRBJ2-3; D is uncertain. V dropped 3 bases and J dropped 3 bases, with 13 bases sitting between them. Germline-derived CDR1 and CDR2 are SGHTA and FQGNSA. The CDR3 contains 15 residues. The CDR3 sequence is CASSFVWGTTDTQYF. The CDR3 nucleotides are TGTGCCAGCAGCTTCGTCTGGGGTACGACAGATACGCAGTATTTT. Full variable domain (outside the CDR3, taken from reference TRBV7-2 and TRBJ2-3): GAGVSQSPSNKVTEKGKDVELRCDPISGHTALYWYRQSLGQGLEFLIYFQGNSAPDKSGLPSDRFSAERTGGSVSTLTIQRTQQEDSAVYLCASSFVWGTTDTQYFGPGTRLTVL.

This clonotype has a handful of counts. The chain links TRBV11-2 to TRBJ2-2; D is unclear. V gave up 1 base and J gave up 1 base, with 7 bases separating them. Germline-derived CDR1 and CDR2 are SGHAT and FQNNGV. The CDR3 loop spans 15 amino acids. The CDR3 reads CASSLVEKNTGELFF. CDR3 bases: TGTGCCAGCAGCTTAGTGGAGAAGAACACCGGGGAGCTGTTTTTT.

This clonotype was recorded at least ten times. The chain is built from TRBV21-1 and TRBJ2-5; the D call of TRBD2 is as the table states it, not checked on the DNA. TRBV21-1 is a pseudogene. The CDR3 consists of 18 residues. The CDR3 coding sequence is TGTGCCAGCAGCAGACCCCCAGCCCTGATTGGCCCTGAAGAGACCCAGTACTTC. Residues: CASSRPPALIGPEETQYF.

The chain combines TRBV29-1 with TRBJ2-1, with TRBD1 matching over 12 bases. The CDR3 runs 18 residues. V lost 6 bases to trimming and J lost 7 bases; unmatched junction nucleotides: 19. Germline V gene data show CDR1 as SQVTM and CDR2 as ANQGSEA. Here the CDR3 reads CSVAGTGGGGSSWNEQFF. The CDR3 DNA follows: TGCAGCGTGGCAGGGACAGGGGGCGGCGGGAGCAGCTGGAATGAGCAGTTCTTC.

This chain links TRBV12-3 or TRBV12-4 with TRBJ2-7, with TRBD2 matching 7 bases. The CDR3 is made up of 20 amino acids. V lost 3 bases to trimming and J lost 1 base; unmatched junction nucleotides: 21. CDR3 loop: CASSFMRGSLAEDLSYEQYF. The DNA for the CDR3 is TGTGCCAGCAGTTTCATGCGCGGGAGTTTGGCAGAGGACCTTTCCTACGAGCAGTACTTC.

This clonotype was counted between two and nine times. The rearrangement links TRBV27 to TRBJ2-3, with TRBD2 matching 13 bases. The V gene's germline CDR1 is MNHEY and CDR2 SMNVEV (reference sequence). This CDR3 spans 16 amino acids. The V gene end was trimmed by 5 bases and the J gene end by 4 bases; junction bases not matched to a gene: 6. CDR3 region: CASSERTSGSPDTQYF. The CDR3 nucleotides are TGTGCCAGCAGTGAGCGGACTAGCGGGAGCCCAGATACGCAGTATTTT.

The chain combines TRBV4-3 with TRBJ2-3; D gene uncertain. The V gene's germline CDR1 is LGHNA and CDR2 YSLEER. V lost 4 bases, J lost 3 bases, and 14 bases lay in between. The CDR3 consists of 15 residues. The CDR3 here is CASSPTLGLTDTQYF. In DNA form, the CDR3 reads TGCGCCAGCAGCCCCACCCTAGGTCTGACAGATACGCAGTATTTT.